What follows are 19 T cell receptor beta chains derived from one specimen sequenced in a study of regulatory and conventional T cells in RAG deficiency (dated 2017 in TCRdb). Before genomic DNA extraction, conventional CD4+ T cells were purified from blood as CD25-low CD127-high cells. The library was produced with the immunoSEQ multiplex PCR assay. TCRdb holds this immuneACCESS table with in-frame rearrangements only. Some clones are missing; in checked studies, unresolved V genes explain under half, and the rest has no known cause. A total of about 30,000 clones appear in this sample, around 76% of them only once. Jointly, the top ten make up roughly 3.5% of the sample. These same records also appear under a second study, on regulatory T cells. Per the second study: The multiplex PCR used 52 forward TRBV primers and 13 reverse TRBJ primers, with assay-based and computational corrections for amplification bias.

Input material: CD4+ effector T cells sorted from blood. The receptors stem from a human donor in good health.

V usage is TRBV5-1 and J usage is TRBJ1-1; 9 positions agree with TRBD1. With 6 bases clipped from V and 0 bases from J, the junction kept 6 bases outside the gene matches. CDR1 SGHRS and CDR2 YFSETQ come from the germline V gene. The CDR3 has 15 amino acids. The CDR3 DNA follows: TGCGCCAGCACAGGGACAGGGAATATGAACACTGAAGCTTTCTTT. Protein product: CASTGTGNMNTEAFF.

V gene TRBV7-2 combines with J gene TRBJ1-5; TRBD1 aligns across 7 bases. This CDR3 has 14 residues. CDR1 SGHTA and CDR2 FQGNSA come from the germline V gene. Losses at the gene ends were 2 bases for V and 4 bases for J; bases not matched to a gene: 2. The CDR3 nucleotides read TGTGCCAGCAGCTTAACAGGGGATAATCAGCCCCAGCATTTT. It yields the protein CASSLTGDNQPQHF.

The V and J genes are TRBV6-5 and TRBJ1-2; possible D gene TRBD1, 5 bases. CDR1 MNHEY and CDR2 SVGAGI come from the germline V gene. The CDR3 totals 14 residues. V lost 5 bases and J 4 bases, leaving 14 bases between the germline ends. The CDR3 bases are TGTGCCAGCAGTGCACAAGGGGTTACCTATGGCTACACCTTC. It yields the protein CASSAQGVTYGYTF.

The genes are TRBV7-3 and TRBJ2-5, with a tentative D call TRBD2 (5 bases). Germline CDR1 and CDR2: SGHTA and FQGTGA. V gave up 2 bases and J gave up 7 bases, with 11 bases separating them. The CDR3 is made up of 13 amino acids. The CDR3: CASSLASRGTQYF. The DNA of the CDR3 is TGTGCCAGCAGCTTAGCTAGCCGGGGGACCCAGTACTTC.

The chain has TRBV2 and TRBJ1-2, with a tentative D call TRBD1 (5 bases). CDR1 is SNHLY and CDR2 is FYNNEI in the germline V gene. CDR3 length equals 13 residues. Trimming shortened V by 1 base and J by 8 bases, and 11 bases separated the two germline ends. The CDR3 DNA sequence: TGTGCCAGCAGTGAAGAACAGGTGGGGGGCTACACCTTC. Translation: CASSEEQVGGYTF.

The chain combines TRBV7-9 with TRBJ1-2, with a weak D call TRBD1 (6 bases). The CDR3 sequence is 15 residues long. Trimming took 5 bases from V and 2 from J, leaving 15 bases between them. Germline V gene data show CDR1 as SEHNR and CDR2 as FQNEAQ (reference sequence). For the CDR3, the DNA is TGTGCCAGCAGCCCCCGGCAGGGGTCAAACTATGGCTACACCTTC. This encodes CASSPRQGSNYGYTF.

The chain carries TRBV7-3 and TRBJ2-3, with D unclear. Germline V lookup: CDR1 SGHTA, CDR2 FQGTGA. The CDR3 runs to 12 residues. V gave up 2 bases and J gave up 6 bases, with 6 bases separating them. CDR3 in amino acids: CASSLADDTQYF. DNA for the CDR3: TGTGCCAGCAGCTTAGCGGACGATACGCAGTATTTT.

This clone was counted a single time. J is TRBJ2-7 and V is TRBV9; 7 nucleotides line up with TRBD1. This CDR3 has 15 residues. Unmatched junction bases numbered 6, after V lost 0 bases and J lost 3 bases. The germline gives CDR1 SGDLS, CDR2 YYNGEE. DNA of the CDR3: TGTGCCAGCAGCGTAGATCTAGGGGGCTTCTACGAGCAGTACTTC. Translating it yields CASSVDLGGFYEQYF.

V gene TRBV11-2 combines with J gene TRBJ2-7, with D perhaps matching TRBD1 (5 bases). The CDR3 has 15 amino acids. With 0 bases removed from V and 3 bases from J, the gap between germline ends came to 12 bases. Germline CDR1 is SGHAT and CDR2 is FQNNGV. CDR3: CASSLDWIGDYEQYF. Written as DNA, the CDR3 is TGTGCCAGCAGCTTAGACTGGATAGGGGACTACGAGCAGTACTTC.

V is TRBV30 and J is TRBJ1-3; D call uncertain. This CDR3 has 17 amino acids. Trimming stripped 2 bases from V and 0 bases from J, with 17 bases between. From germline, CDR1 is GTSNPN and CDR2 SVGIG (reference sequence). The CDR3 coding sequence is TGTGCCTGGAGTTCCCCCAGACACCTAACCTCTGGAAACACCATATATTTT. Translation gives CAWSSPRHLTSGNTIYF. The entire variable domain, with the rest obtained from reference TRBV30 and TRBJ1-3, is as follows: SQTIHQWPATLVQPVGSPLSLECTVEGTSNPNLYWYRQAAGRGLQLLFYSVGIGQISSEVPQNLSASRPQDRQFILSSKKLLLSDSGFYLCAWSSPRHLTSGNTIYFGEGSWLTVV.

The chain recombines TRBV6-1 with TRBJ1-1; the D gene is possibly TRBD1 (6 bases). Germline V lookup: CDR1 MNHNS, CDR2 SASEGT. V lost 4 bases and J 7 bases, leaving 10 bases between the germline ends. The CDR3 sequence is 12 residues long. The chain's CDR3 is CASSAGTSEAFF. In nucleotides, the CDR3 is TGTGCCAGCAGTGCCGGGACAAGTGAAGCTTTCTTT.

This clone was seen a single time. The V call is TRBV18, the J call TRBJ2-3, with 9 bases lining up with TRBD1. The CDR3 runs 15 residues. CDR1 is KGHSH and CDR2 is LQKENI in the germline V gene. The ends lost 3 bases at V and 6 bases at J; junction bases unmatched: 7. CDR3 loop: CASSPFGTGYDTQYF. The CDR3 bases are TGTGCCAGCTCACCCTTCGGGACAGGGTATGATACGCAGTATTTT.

V usage is TRBV19 and J usage is TRBJ2-1; D ambiguous. This CDR3 is built from 13 residues. V dropped 6 bases and J dropped 3 bases, with 9 bases sitting between them. Germline values: CDR1 LNHDA, CDR2 SQIVND (reference sequence). The CDR3 DNA is TGTGCCAGTAGGCACGCGCTCTACAATGAGCAGTTCTTC. The encoded protein is CASRHALYNEQFF.

This chain connects TRBV5-1 to TRBJ2-3; 10 bases are shared with TRBD2. The CDR3 has 17 residues. The V gene end was trimmed by 4 bases and the J gene end by 0 bases; junction bases not matched to a gene: 8. Germline-derived CDR1 and CDR2 are SGHRS and YFSETQ. The CDR3 is CASSRLPSGGSTDTQYF. Here the CDR3 DNA reads TGCGCCAGCAGCCGTCTTCCTAGCGGGGGCAGCACAGATACGCAGTATTTT.

The CDR3 protein is CASSPGRVSTEAFF. Here the CDR3 DNA reads TGTGCCAGCTCACCTGGGAGGGTTAGCACTGAAGCTTTCTTT. The rearrangement joins TRBV18 to TRBJ1-1; D gene unclear. The CDR3 consists of 14 residues. Germline lookup yields CDR1 KGHSH and CDR2 LQKENI. Trimming removed 3 bases from V and 4 bases from J, with 12 bases in between.

The gene calls are TRBV7-2 and TRBJ1-6; tentative D call: TRBD1 (6 bases). The CDR3 is 15 amino acids. Germline V gives CDR1 SGHTA, CDR2 FQGNSA. The V end lost 5 bases, the J end lost 6 bases, and 14 bases lay between the germline ends. The CDR3, as DNA: TGTGCCAGCAGCGGCGCCCGACAGGCTAATTCACCCCTCCACTTT. Its translation is CASSGARQANSPLHF.

This clone was seen a few times. V and J are TRBV21-1 and TRBJ1-3; whether TRBD1, the table's D call, matches the DNA was not checked. TRBV21-1 is assigned pseudogene status. The CDR3 totals 19 residues. In nucleotides, the CDR3 is TGTGCCAGCAGCAAACATTGGGCGACAGGGGAGGAATGTGGAAACACCATATATTTT. It yields the protein CASSKHWATGEECGNTIYF.

The chain links TRBV11-3 to TRBJ1-1; 10 nucleotides align to TRBD1. The CDR3 is made up of 16 amino acids. Germline lookup yields CDR1 SGHNT and CDR2 YENEEA. J lost 5 bases, V lost 3 bases, and 9 bases had no gene match. The CDR3 here is CASSLGTGDARTEAFF. The CDR3 DNA is TGTGCCAGCAGCTTGGGGACAGGGGATGCGAGAACTGAAGCTTTCTTT. Filled out from reference TRBV11-3 and TRBJ1-1, the complete variable domain reads EAGVVQSPRYKIIEKKQPVAFWCNPISGHNTLYWYLQNLGQGPELLIRYENEEAVDDSQLPKDRFSAERLKGVDSTLKIQPAELGDSAVYLCASSLGTGDARTEAFFGQGTRLTVV.

The V gene is TRBV19, the J gene TRBJ1-2; D perhaps matches TRBD1 (5 bases). V was pared by 3 bases and J by 2 bases, with 16 bases between. Germline CDR1 and CDR2: LNHDA and SQIVND (reference sequence). The CDR3 has 16 amino acids. The CDR3 protein is CASSITRQRWNYGYTF. DNA of the CDR3: TGTGCCAGTAGTATCACTAGACAGAGATGGAACTATGGCTACACCTTC.